This TCR beta chain was sequenced in a study of cytomegalovirus exposure and HLA in healthy donors. Overall study findings and caveats: A later look showed TCR association rates differing by HLA locus, highest for DRB1 and lowest for HLA-C. CMV serostatus stood as the only immune exposure information on hand.

This clone was picked up a small number of times. Its antigen is not identified. In the PCR, 60 Vbeta and 13 Jbeta primers were used. The data were produced by immunoSEQ multiplex PCR, yet TCRdb's version contains in-frame clones alone and is incomplete. The profile shows 75,000 to 100,000 clones, approximately 80% of them singletons. Germline CDR1 is SGHNT and CDR2 is YYREEE (reference sequence). V was trimmed by 1 base and J by 0 bases, leaving 8 bases between them. This CDR3 has 14 amino acids. The sequencing sample was made of PBMCs. The sequence derives from a middle-aged man in good health and CMV-seronegative. This chain connects TRBV5-4 to TRBJ2-7, with a tentative D call TRBD2 (5 bases). The CDR3 nucleotides are TGTGCCAGCAGCTTGAGCGGTATCTCCTACGAGCAGTACTTC. Amino acids: CASSLSGISYEQYF.